The 28 T cell receptor beta chains presented below share a single source sample, sequenced in a study of T cells after yellow fever vaccination. Each CDR3 protein is one row after TCRdb ran MiXCR on the 5' RACE reads. Of about 160,000 distinct CDR3 sequences listed, approximately 9.7% are singletons. The specimen was CD8+ T cells sorted from PBMCs, collected 45 days after the yellow fever booster vaccination. The source of these receptors is a young man who received the YFV17D yellow fever vaccine.

This clonotype appeared many times. This chain connects TRBV7-2 to TRBJ2-3; unclear D gene. Per the germline V gene, CDR1 is SGHTA and CDR2 is FQGNSA. CDR3 length: 16 amino acids. V was cut by 5 bases and J by 3 bases, with 18 bases left in between. As DNA, the CDR3 is TGTGCCAGCAGCCCCGGTACTACATATCCGACAGATACGCAGTATTTT. It specifies CASSPGTTYPTDTQYF.

This clonotype has more than one count but fewer than ten. The chain has TRBV11-2 and TRBJ2-3; tentatively, D is TRBD1 (6 bases). Looked up from germline, CDR1 is SGHAT and CDR2 is FQNNGV. The CDR3 has 14 amino acids. The V gene lost 6 bases and the J gene lost 2 bases, with 12 bases spanning the gap. The CDR3 sequence: CASRGASTTDTQYF. Here the CDR3 DNA reads TGTGCCAGCAGGGGGGCTTCGACCACAGATACGCAGTATTTT.

This clonotype was observed a handful of times. The gene calls are TRBV5-1 and TRBJ1-5; no reliable D call. The germline CDR1 and CDR2 sequences are SGHRS and YFSETQ. V was cut by 4 bases and J by 2 bases, with 10 bases left in between. The CDR3 loop spans 14 amino acids. The CDR3 is CASSLRLGNQPQHF. CDR3 nucleotide sequence: TGCGCCAGCAGCCTTCGTCTGGGCAATCAGCCCCAGCATTTT.

This chain joins TRBV20-1 and TRBJ1-2; D is undetermined. Germline lookup yields CDR1 DFQATT and CDR2 SNEGSKA (reference sequence). The CDR3 is 13 residues long. V lost 2 bases and J 8 bases, leaving 15 bases between the germline ends. The CDR3 DNA reads TGCAGTGCTAGAATCGCCCCCTTAAGGGGCTACACCTTC. This translates into CSARIAPLRGYTF.

This clonotype was detected many times. The chain employs TRBV10-3 and TRBJ2-3; unclear D gene. The length of the CDR3 is 12 residues. In germline, CDR1 is ENHRY, CDR2 SYGVKD. Between the trimmed V and J ends, which lost 10 bases and 1 base, there was a span of 9 bases. The CDR3: CATWTGTDTQYF. CDR3 bases: TGTGCCACCTGGACGGGCACAGATACGCAGTATTTT.

This clonotype has a count of ten or more. J is TRBJ1-2 and V is TRBV12-5; possible D gene TRBD1, 5 bases. Germline V gene lookup returns CDR1 LGHNT and CDR2 FRNRAP. The CDR3 contains 16 residues. Trimming left V 3 bases short and J 7 bases short, with 21 bases between. The CDR3 loop is CASGFTIPGTAVGYTF. In nucleotides, the CDR3 is TGTGCTAGTGGTTTCACAATACCCGGGACGGCCGTTGGCTACACCTTC.

This clonotype was seen a handful of times. The V call is TRBV7-2, the J call TRBJ1-6; no clear D gene. The CDR3 sequence is 16 residues long. From germline, CDR1 is SGHTA and CDR2 FQGNSA. Trimming stripped 1 base from V and 3 bases from J, with 10 bases between. The DNA for the CDR3 is TGTGCCAGCAGCTTAGTCGAGGGCAGCTATAATTCACCCCTCCACTTT. This sequence encodes CASSLVEGSYNSPLHF.

The chain links TRBV4-2 to TRBJ2-2; 11 positions agree with TRBD2. Unmatched junction bases numbered 3, after V lost 0 bases and J lost 3 bases. CDR1 and CDR2 from the germline V gene are LGHNA and YNFKEQ. This CDR3 is 17 amino acids long. CDR3 nucleotide sequence: TGTGCCAGCAGCCAAGACACTAGCGGGGGCTACACCGGGGAGCTGTTTTTT. Translating gives CASSQDTSGGYTGELFF.

This clonotype came up many times. This rearrangement joins TRBV27 to TRBJ2-7; the D gene is possibly TRBD1 (5 bases). V lost 4 bases and J 0 bases, leaving 7 bases between the germline ends. Germline assignment: CDR1 MNHEY and CDR2 SMNVEV (reference sequence). The CDR3 runs 13 residues. Here the CDR3 reads CASSWGTSYEQYF. The CDR3 DNA follows: TGTGCCAGCAGTTGGGGCACCTCCTACGAGCAGTACTTC.

The chain uses TRBV5-1 and TRBJ2-1; TRBD2 matches at 11 bases. This CDR3 region has 15 residues. Germline V gene sequence: CDR1 SGHRS, CDR2 YFSETQ. The V and J ends lost 2 bases and 7 bases, in that order; junction bases with no gene match: 5. This CDR3 reads CASSFSGGVSNEQFF. CDR3 nucleotides: TGCGCCAGCAGCTTTAGCGGGGGGGTATCAAATGAGCAGTTCTTC.

This clonotype was recorded many times. This chain links TRBV7-6 with TRBJ2-7; weak D call: TRBD1 (6 bases). Germline V CDR1 and CDR2: SGHVS, FNYEAQ. V was cut by 5 bases and J by 4 bases, with 15 bases left in between. This CDR3 spans 14 amino acids. CDR3 bases: TGTGCCAGCAGCCCTTCCCCGGACAGTTACGAGCAGTACGTC. Translation: CASSPSPDSYEQYV.

The chain links TRBV14 to TRBJ1-1; no clear D gene. With 0 bases removed from V and 0 bases from J, the gap between germline ends came to 20 bases. Germline CDR1 SGHDN, CDR2 FVKESK. This CDR3 is 19 amino acids long. CDR3 nucleotide sequence: TGTGCCAGCAGCCAAGATCTGGGCGGAACCAAGTTAATGAACACTGAAGCTTTCTTT. The encoded protein is CASSQDLGGTKLMNTEAFF. Drawing the rest from reference TRBV14 and TRBJ1-1, the complete variable domain is EAGVTQFPSHSVIEKGQTVTLRCDPISGHDNLYWYRRVMGKEIKFLLHFVKESKQDESGMPNNRFLAERTGGTYSTLKVQPAELEDSGVYFCASSQDLGGTKLMNTEAFFGQGTRLTVV.

In this sample, this clonotype turned up a few times. This chain uses TRBV4-1 with TRBJ2-3, with D possibly TRBD1 on 6 matching bases. The V gene's germline CDR1 is MGHRA and CDR2 YSYEKL. Trimming took 3 bases from V and 2 from J, leaving 21 bases between them. CDR3 length: 18 amino acids. CDR3 DNA sequence: TGCGCCAGCAGCCACACTCTGGGGGCAGGCTCCTTCACAGATACGCAGTATTTT. Encoded protein: CASSHTLGAGSFTDTQYF.

The table lists this clonotype with a few counts. The chain has TRBV19 and TRBJ1-1; TRBD1 agrees at 8 bases. Per the germline V gene, CDR1 is LNHDA and CDR2 is SQIVND (reference sequence). The CDR3 covers 15 residues. V lost 3 bases to trimming and J lost 0 bases; unmatched junction nucleotides: 3. Written as DNA, the CDR3 is TGTGCCAGTAGTATGGGACAGGCCCTGAACACTGAAGCTTTCTTT. It encodes CASSMGQALNTEAFF.

This clonotype was recorded many times. The genes are TRBV4-3 and TRBJ2-1, with no clear D. V was cut by 1 base and J by 5 bases, with 9 bases left in between. This CDR3 comprises 14 residues. Germline CDR1 is LGHNA and CDR2 is YSLEER. The DNA for the CDR3 is TGCGCCAGCAGCCAAGGAGTCTCAAACAATGAGCAGTTCTTC. Amino acids: CASSQGVSNNEQFF.

This clonotype was seen only a few times. The genes are TRBV12-3 or TRBV12-4 and TRBJ2-1; tentatively, D is TRBD1 or TRBD2 (5 bases each). The V end was cut by 5 bases, the J end by 6 bases, with 14 bases between. The CDR3 is 14 residues long. In nucleotides, the CDR3 is TGTGCCAGCAGTACTCCCCCGGGGCTCAATGAGCAGTTCTTC. This translates into CASSTPPGLNEQFF.

This clonotype was recorded a few times. The gene calls are TRBV4-3 and TRBJ1-1; D is ambiguous. CDR1 LGHNA and CDR2 YSLEER come from the germline V gene. Trimming removed 0 bases from V and 5 bases from J, with 10 bases in between. The CDR3 length is 14 residues. CDR3 sequence: CASSQEPGWTEAFF. The CDR3, as DNA: TGCGCCAGCAGCCAAGAACCGGGGTGGACTGAAGCTTTCTTT.

This clonotype occurred a few times. The chain links TRBV5-4 to TRBJ1-2, with 7 nucleotides matching TRBD1. This CDR3 is built from 14 residues. The V gene's germline CDR1 is SGHNT and CDR2 YYREEE (reference sequence). V lost 4 bases and J lost 4; bases outside the gene matches: 7. The chain's CDR3 is CASSVTGTVYGYTF. CDR3 sequence (DNA): TGTGCCAGCAGCGTTACCGGGACAGTCTATGGCTACACCTTC.

The table lists this clonotype with many counts. The chain is built from TRBV9 and TRBJ2-3; D possibly corresponds to TRBD2 (6 bases). Germline V gene lookup returns CDR1 SGDLS and CDR2 YYNGEE. The CDR3 runs 14 residues. Trimming removed 4 bases at V and 5 bases at J, with 14 bases between. The CDR3 loop reads CASSTGTPRDTQYF. In DNA form, the CDR3 reads TGTGCCAGCAGCACCGGGACTCCACGAGATACGCAGTATTTT.

This clonotype occurred a few times. The chain recombines TRBV25-1 with TRBJ2-1; TRBD1 agrees at 7 bases. Germline V gene data show CDR1 as MGHDK and CDR2 as SYGVNS. The junction had 7 bases not matched to a gene; V was cut back by 2 bases and J by 0 bases. This CDR3 comprises 17 residues. CDR3 amino acids: CASSERGLGPSYNEQFF. The CDR3 nucleotides read TGTGCCAGCAGTGAAAGGGGGCTTGGCCCCTCCTACAATGAGCAGTTCTTC.

The chain couples TRBV4-2 to TRBJ2-3; the match to TRBD2 covers 12 bases. This CDR3 is built from 17 residues. V shed 1 base and J 4 bases; nucleotides not matched to a gene: 6. The V gene's germline CDR1 is LGHNA and CDR2 YNFKEQ. CDR3 sequence (DNA): TGTGCCAGCAGCCAAGGGCCTAGCGGGGGGGCCCCAGATACGCAGTATTTT. Its translation is CASSQGPSGGAPDTQYF.

This chain uses TRBV10-3 with TRBJ2-3; D may be TRBD2 (5 bases). The ends were cut back, 4 bases at V and 2 bases at J, with 10 bases in the middle. This CDR3 has 14 amino acids. Germline lookup yields CDR1 ENHRY and CDR2 SYGVKD. CDR3 region: CAISGWEHTDTQYF. CDR3 in DNA: TGTGCCATCAGTGGGTGGGAGCACACAGATACGCAGTATTTT.

In nucleotides, the CDR3 is TGTGCCAGCAGCTTGAAACAGGGCTACGAGCAGTACTTC. Its protein product is CASSLKQGYEQYF. The chain links TRBV7-3 to TRBJ2-7; weak D call: TRBD1 (6 bases). The CDR3 length is 13 residues. V was pared by 3 bases and J by 3 bases, with 9 bases between. Per germline, CDR1 SGHTA and CDR2 FQGTGA. Complete variable domain (other parts from reference TRBV7-3 and TRBJ2-7): GAGVSQTPSNKVTEKGKYVELRCDPISGHTALYWYRQSLGQGPEFLIYFQGTGAADDSGLPNDRFFAVRPEGSVSTLKIQRTERGDSAVYLCASSLKQGYEQYFGPGTRLTVT.

This clonotype came up many times. The V and J genes are TRBV5-1 and TRBJ2-5; D call uncertain. From germline, CDR1 is SGHRS and CDR2 YFSETQ. The CDR3 extends over 8 amino acids. The germline V and J ends were trimmed by 4 bases and 12 bases, with 4 bases remaining between them. CDR3 region: CASSPKYF. CDR3 DNA sequence: TGCGCCAGCAGCCCTAAGTACTTC.

This clonotype was counted between two and nine times. This rearrangement joins TRBV29-1 to TRBJ1-1, with 9 bases identical to TRBD1. CDR1 SQVTM and CDR2 ANQGSEA come from the germline V gene. V shed 5 bases, J shed 3 bases, and the junction held 7 bases outside the gene matches. The CDR3 length is 14 residues. CDR3 residues: CSVQDRGRYTEAFF. The CDR3 nucleotides read TGCAGCGTTCAGGACAGGGGAAGGTACACTGAAGCTTTCTTT.

This clonotype was seen a handful of times. The chain couples TRBV4-2 to TRBJ2-2, with 9 bases aligning to TRBD1. This CDR3 spans 22 amino acids. CDR1 LGHNA and CDR2 YNFKEQ come from the germline V gene. Trimming took 0 bases from V and 5 from J; bases not matched to a gene: 22. The CDR3 DNA sequence: TGTGCCAGCAGCCAAGATGGACGGGTTGTGGGCGTGGGGACAGGGAGTACCGGGGAGCTGTTTTTT. Its protein is CASSQDGRVVGVGTGSTGELFF.

The rearrangement uses TRBV4-3 and TRBJ1-1; TRBD1 matches at 7 bases. Trimming removed 7 bases from V and 0 bases from J; junction bases left unmatched: 5. The length of the CDR3 is 14 residues. Germline V gene data show CDR1 as LGHNA and CDR2 as YSLEER. In DNA form, the CDR3 reads TGCGCCAGCACCCAGGGGGATCTGAACACTGAAGCTTTCTTT. Its translation: CASTQGDLNTEAFF.

This clonotype occurred a few times. J is TRBJ2-5 and V is TRBV4-1, with D possibly matching TRBD1 (6 bases). The CDR3 sequence is 15 residues long. Trimming stripped 4 bases from V and 1 base from J, with 13 bases between. CDR1 is MGHRA and CDR2 is YSYEKL in the germline V gene. CDR3 sequence reads: CASSPYTGPQETQYF. CDR3 coding DNA: TGCGCCAGCAGCCCATACACAGGGCCCCAAGAGACCCAGTACTTC.